These 13 T cell receptor beta chains originate from one sample sequenced in a study of cytomegalovirus exposure and HLA in healthy donors. The PCR used 60 Vbeta and 13 Jbeta primers. TCRdb keeps only in-frame clones here, not all; method: immunoSEQ multiplex PCR. The sample has roughly 200,000 clones, about 9% seen once. Sequenced: PBMCs. These receptors were taken from a woman in her thirties in good health and CMV-seropositive.

The CDR3 is CASSRTSGSYEQYF. The CDR3, as DNA: TGTGCCAGCAGCCGCACTAGCGGATCCTACGAGCAGTACTTC. This chain connects TRBV2 to TRBJ2-7; TRBD2 aligns across 8 bases. The germline V gene encodes CDR1 SNHLY and CDR2 FYNNEI. The J segment lost 1 base and the V segment lost 6 bases, leaving 5 bases of the junction unmatched. CDR3 length: 14 residues.

Details on this clone: Compared with germline, one end of the junction differs, possibly owing to a read error. The CDR3 DNA reads as TGTGCCAGCAGTGACTATCATCTTGAAATACTGTTTTTT. Protein sequence: CASSDYHLEILFF. V and J are TRBV6-1 and TRBJ1-4; D is ambiguous. The CDR3 is 13 residues long. The germline V gene has CDR1 MNHNS and CDR2 SASEGT.

In its sample, this clone was seen once. This chain connects TRBV9 to TRBJ1-5; the D gene is possibly TRBD1 (5 bases). V dropped 7 bases and J dropped 0 bases, with 11 bases sitting between them. Germline V lookup: CDR1 SGDLS, CDR2 YYNGEE. The CDR3 runs to 14 residues. CDR3: CASSQGLSNQPQHF. Written as DNA, the CDR3 is TGTGCCAGCTCTCAGGGCCTTAGCAATCAGCCCCAGCATTTT.

There are a few counts of this clone. The V call is TRBV7-9, the J call TRBJ2-1; 11 nucleotides line up with TRBD2. The germline V gene has CDR1 SEHNR and CDR2 FQNEAQ (reference sequence). This CDR3 is built from 16 residues. V gave up 3 bases and J gave up 6 bases; unmatched junction bases: 7. CDR3 DNA: TGTGCCAGCAGCTTCACTAGCGGGAGAGGAGTCAATGAGCAGTTCTTC. Its translation is CASSFTSGRGVNEQFF.

The chain is built from TRBV18 and TRBJ2-5; weak D call: TRBD1 (6 bases). The germline gives CDR1 KGHSH, CDR2 LQKENI. V dropped 5 bases and J dropped 2 bases, with 12 bases sitting between them. This CDR3 spans 14 amino acids. The CDR3 loop reads CASSSDGQQETQYF. The CDR3, as DNA: TGTGCCAGCTCATCCGACGGACAGCAAGAGACCCAGTACTTC.

This clone has only a few counts. The chain couples TRBV7-9 to TRBJ2-3; 8 nucleotides match TRBD1. The CDR3 covers 14 residues. V lost 5 bases to trimming and J lost 3 bases; unmatched junction nucleotides: 4. Germline V gene lookup returns CDR1 SEHNR and CDR2 FQNEAQ (reference sequence). The CDR3 loop is CASSGDRTTDTQYF. The CDR3, as DNA: TGTGCCAGCAGCGGGGACAGGACAACAGATACGCAGTATTTT.

This chain connects TRBV5-1 to TRBJ1-5; 9 nucleotides align to TRBD1. Germline CDR1 is SGHRS and CDR2 is YFSETQ. J gave up 7 bases and V 2 bases, and 7 bases lay outside the gene matches. The CDR3 loop spans 15 amino acids. The CDR3 sequence is CASSLTGTGSQPQHF. The DNA for the CDR3 is TGCGCCAGCAGCTTAACCGGGACAGGGTCGCAGCCCCAGCATTTT.

The gene calls are TRBV28 and TRBJ1-5; no reliable D call. The CDR3 spans 14 residues. Between the trimmed V and J ends, which lost 2 bases and 8 bases, there was a span of 13 bases. CDR1 and CDR2 (germline): MDHEN, SYDVKM. The CDR3 is CASSLLGLIKPQHF. CDR3 nucleotides: TGTGCCAGCAGTTTACTGGGCCTAATTAAGCCCCAGCATTTT.

This clone has just a few counts. V usage is TRBV2 and J usage is TRBJ2-2; weak D call: TRBD2 (5 bases). V was pared by 7 bases and J by 2 bases, with 17 bases between. The CDR3 totals 16 residues. Germline V gene lookup returns CDR1 SNHLY and CDR2 FYNNEI. The CDR3 region is CASTNSEAYNTGELFF. CDR3 DNA: TGTGCCAGCACAAATTCGGAGGCTTATAACACCGGGGAGCTGTTTTTT.

This clone has a handful of counts. The chain combines TRBV5-1 with TRBJ2-3; 8 positions match TRBD2. V lost 0 bases and J lost 5; bases outside the gene matches: 5. The CDR3 spans 15 residues. Germline CDR1 and CDR2: SGHRS and YFSETQ. CDR3 sequence reads: CASSLAGRARDTQYF. CDR3 bases: TGCGCCAGCAGCTTGGCCGGGAGGGCAAGAGATACGCAGTATTTT.

The chain carries TRBV12-5 and TRBJ1-5; possibly TRBD1 for D (5 bases). The CDR3 is 14 residues long. Germline loops: CDR1 LGHNT, CDR2 FRNRAP. V was trimmed by 5 bases and J by 0 bases, leaving 8 bases between them. CDR3 nucleotide sequence: TGTGCTAGTGGTGTACAGGATAGCAATCAGCCCCAGCATTTT. It specifies CASGVQDSNQPQHF. The whole variable domain, filled in from reference TRBV12-5 and TRBJ1-5, reads DARVTQTPRHKVTEMGQEVTMRCQPILGHNTVFWYRQTMMQGLELLAYFRNRAPLDDSGMPKDRFSAEMPDATLATLKIQPSEPRDSAVYFCASGVQDSNQPQHFGDGTRLSIL.

This chain uses TRBV29-1 with TRBJ1-1; maybe TRBD1 (5 bases). Trimming shortened V by 7 bases and J by 0 bases, and 9 bases separated the two germline ends. The CDR3 consists of 12 residues. CDR1 and CDR2 from the germline V gene are SQVTM and ANQGSEA. The CDR3 protein is CSAWGLNTEAFF. In DNA, the CDR3 is TGCAGCGCCTGGGGCCTGAACACTGAAGCTTTCTTT.

This rearrangement joins TRBV19 to TRBJ1-1; D unresolved. The CDR3 has 13 residues. The V gene lost 4 bases and the J gene lost 9 bases, with 15 bases spanning the gap. Germline V gene data show CDR1 as LNHDA and CDR2 as SQIVND (reference sequence). The CDR3 region is CASSRAMDGKAFF. CDR3 coding DNA: TGTGCCAGTAGTAGAGCCATGGACGGGAAAGCTTTCTTT.